This paragraph covers one TCR beta chain sequence. Its antigen has not been determined. No qualities accompany the bases; no much larger clone lies one base away. The data originate from a study of shared clonotypes between healthy human individuals (dated by TCRdb to the early 2020s). In terms of the full investigation: A couple of women and a few men aged 18 to 49 years were included in the cohort. For each donor, three plates each were used for CD4 naive and CD4 memory, two plates were used for CD8 naive, and one plate was used for CD8 memory. To estimate repertoire size and how much clonotypes are shared between individuals, the study performed deep sequencing of blood TCR repertoires from about five healthy adults. To increase sequencing depth and limit assay-specific biases, different laboratories used diverse techniques to prepare libraries and sequence TCR repertoires. Between about 0.8 and 9 billion PBMCs per donor were obtained by leukapheresis.

The CDR3 measures 15 amino acids from cysteine to phenylalanine. Solely the CDR3 DNA is kept, with 45 bases framed from the first base. From V the trimming removes 6 bases and from J it removes 0 bases, while the gene matches leave 8 bases of the junction unaccounted for. CDR1 and CDR2 are drawn from the germline V gene: MDHEN, SYDVKM. Overall results and qualifications from the work: Because the study included a small number of donors, the genetic and exposure-history diversity represented was limited. Compared with non-shared clonotypes, clonotypes shared by all four sorted-subset donors had higher generation probabilities. Sampling was restricted to blood, and TCR repertoires in tissues likely differ from the TCR repertoires found in blood. When a handful of donors were compared, the shared fraction of clonotypes was about 5% for naive CD4, 3.5% to 4% for naive CD8, about 2.4% for memory CD4, and about 0.36% for memory CD8. Based on pairwise subsampling, the degree of clonotype sharing among donors was expected to be affected by sequencing depth. Even with the large sequencing depth, rarefaction of the sorted-subset datasets indicated that sequencing was incomplete. Estimated clonotype richness was generally larger for naive than for memory subsets.

The donors were healthy, HIV-negative adults who had no recently reported acute infections or vaccinations. Every donor was a Caucasian adult residing in Nashville, Tennessee, USA. CD4+ T cells were enriched by magnetic negative selection, after which naive cells were positively selected on CD45RA and the negative fraction was taken as the memory subset. Blood was obtained by leukapheresis, after which PBMCs were separated by Ficoll-Histopaque density gradient centrifugation and cryopreserved in liquid nitrogen vapor phase. Purity and quantity of every magnetically sorted T cell population were checked by analytical flow cytometry. Genomic DNA was isolated from each sorted fraction and quantified by UV absorbance on a Nanodrop 2000c. Using the deep immunoSEQ assay, multiplex PCR amplified TCR CDR3 regions from genomic DNA. Extracted genomic DNA from each cell subset was distributed evenly across all wells of several immunoSEQ 96-well plates, and each plate was treated as a replicate. For sorted subsets, 150 to 250 ng genomic DNA, equal to about 30,000 T cell genomes, was loaded into each replicate PCR. Purified libraries were measured with a Qubit 3.0 fluorometer, size-checked on a Bioanalyzer 2100, and measured again with the KAPA Library Quantification kit. Every immunoSEQ 96-well plate was sequenced on a dedicated single-read 150-cycle Illumina NextSeq 550 flow cell. The study's own analysis went as follows. Because the immunoSEQ output held only junctional sequences and lacked quality scores, the filtering could not match the filtering applied to full-length reads. To assign V/J genes and CDR3, sequences were annotated using PyIR, a Python wrapper for IgBLAST v1.9, with IMGT germline references. Reads with weak V/J assignments (E-value above 1e-6), missing CDR3, stop codons, out-of-frame junctions, or ambiguous translated residues were removed. A V3J clonotype was defined by an identical inferred V gene, J gene, and CDR3 amino acid sequence. The percentage overlap between two repertoires was calculated by dividing the number of shared unique clonotypes by the size of the smaller repertoire. RTK rarefaction, the Chao1 estimator, and Recon v2.1 estimates of unobserved clonotypes were used to assess repertoire richness. OLGA was used to compute generation probabilities for all TCRbeta clonotypes that the gDNA method yielded from a few donors. TCRdb holds this immuneACCESS table with in-frame rearrangements only. Some clones are missing; in checked studies, unresolved V genes explain under half, and the rest has no known cause. V and J calls and clone size follow that table, whereas D and trimming were derived from the DNA. The sample records 2 million to 2.5 million clones, less than 95% of which are singletons. Roughly 0.34% of the sample goes to the ten largest clones.

Recombination linked TRBV28 to TRBJ2-7; 7 of the junction bases match TRBD1. This receptor was identified in a man aged 18 to 35 in good health. Some clones in this sample may be carry-over from other donors' samples. The sample taken for sequencing was naive CD4+ T cells from PBMCs. According to the study, the label for this sample's cell subset or site signals: CD45RA+ positively selected. Here is the DNA: TGTGCCAGCAGCCCCACCGGGGACAGCTCCTACGAGCAGTACTTC. Its protein product is CASSPTGDSSYEQYF. The reference TRBV28 and TRBJ2-7 proteins fill in what lies around the CDR3, so the full variable domain reads DVKVTQSSRYLVKRTGEKVFLECVQDMDHENMFWYRQDPGLGLRLIYFSYDVKMKEKGDIPEGYSVSREKKERFSLILESASTNQTSMYLCASSPTGDSSYEQYFGPGTRLTVT.